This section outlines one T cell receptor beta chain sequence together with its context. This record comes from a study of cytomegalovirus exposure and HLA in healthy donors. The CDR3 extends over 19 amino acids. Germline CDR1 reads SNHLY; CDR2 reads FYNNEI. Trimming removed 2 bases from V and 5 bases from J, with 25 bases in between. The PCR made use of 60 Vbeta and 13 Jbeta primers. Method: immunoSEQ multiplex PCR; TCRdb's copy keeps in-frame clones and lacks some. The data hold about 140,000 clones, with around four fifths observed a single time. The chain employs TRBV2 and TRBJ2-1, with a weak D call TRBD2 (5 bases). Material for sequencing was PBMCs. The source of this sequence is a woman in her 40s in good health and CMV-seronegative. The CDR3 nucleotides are TGTGCCAGCAGTGAACATAGGTTTGTTGGGAGTCCCCTTGACAATGAGCAGTTCTTC. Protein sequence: CASSEHRFVGSPLDNEQFF.